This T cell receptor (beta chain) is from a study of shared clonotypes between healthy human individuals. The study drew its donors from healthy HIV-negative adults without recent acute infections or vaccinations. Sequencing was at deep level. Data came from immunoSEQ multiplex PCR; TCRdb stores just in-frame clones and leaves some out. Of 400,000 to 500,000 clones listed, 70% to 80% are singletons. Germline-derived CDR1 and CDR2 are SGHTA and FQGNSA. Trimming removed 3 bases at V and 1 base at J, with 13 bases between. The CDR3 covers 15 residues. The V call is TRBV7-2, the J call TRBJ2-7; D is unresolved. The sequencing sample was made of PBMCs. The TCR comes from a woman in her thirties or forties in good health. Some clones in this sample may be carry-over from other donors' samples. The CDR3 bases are TGTGCCAGCAGCTTTACAGCGATACCTTCCTACGAGCAGTACTTC. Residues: CASSFTAIPSYEQYF.